The rows below give T cell receptor beta chains drawn from one sample of a study of cytomegalovirus exposure and HLA in healthy donors. This table comes from immunoSEQ multiplex PCR, and its TCRdb copy is limited to in-frame clones, with some not included. Counted here are around 130,000 clones, 60% to 85% occurring once; the ten biggest clones make up approximately 1.7%. What was sequenced was PBMCs. These receptors all come from a woman aged 40 to 50 in good health and CMV-seronegative. Both conserved end residues are part of each CDR3. D genes are given only for firm matches. Clone sizes are given selectively: once, few, many, or a class where the clone is expanded.

CDR3nt: TGTGCCTGGAGTGGGCTCGGAGGGAACACTGAAGCTTTCTTT
CDR3aa: CAWSGLGGNTEAFF
j_gene: TRBJ1-1
abundance: -
v_gene: TRBV30
d_gene: -

CDR3nt: TGTGCCTCTCTACTAGGGCCAGGGGGCCTCCCCGGGGAGACCCAGTACTTC
CDR3aa: CASLLGPGGLPGETQYF
j_gene: TRBJ2-5
abundance: once
v_gene: TRBV30
d_gene: TRBD1

CDR3nt: TGTGCCAGCAGCCCAGCGGGGTTGGGTCAGCCCCAGCATTTT
CDR3aa: CASSPAGLGQPQHF
j_gene: TRBJ1-5
abundance: -
v_gene: TRBV27
d_gene: -

CDR3nt: TGTGCCAGCAGCTTAGATAGCGAAGACGAGCAGTACTTC
CDR3aa: CASSLDSEDEQYF
j_gene: TRBJ2-7
abundance: -
v_gene: TRBV13
d_gene: -

CDR3nt: TGTGCCATCAGTGAGGAGAGACATTTGAGTGGCTACACCTTC
CDR3aa: CAISEERHLSGYTF
j_gene: TRBJ1-2
abundance: once
v_gene: TRBV10-3
d_gene: -

CDR3nt: TGTGCCAGCACAGGGAACGTTGAAGCTTTCTTT
CDR3aa: CASTGNVEAFF
j_gene: TRBJ1-1
abundance: -
v_gene: TRBV6-1
d_gene: -

CDR3nt: TGTGCCAGCAGCGCGCGGGGACAGAACTATGGCTACACCTTC
CDR3aa: CASSARGQNYGYTF
j_gene: TRBJ1-2
abundance: once
v_gene: TRBV5-8
d_gene: TRBD1

CDR3nt: TGTGCCAGCAGGGAGGGTGGGAGGACCGGGGAGCTGTTTTTT
CDR3aa: CASREGGRTGELFF
j_gene: TRBJ2-2
abundance: once
v_gene: TRBV28
d_gene: -

CDR3nt: TGTGCCAGCAGAACAGGGCATAACACTGAAGCTTTCTTT
CDR3aa: CASRTGHNTEAFF
j_gene: TRBJ1-1
abundance: -
v_gene: TRBV6-4
d_gene: -

CDR3nt: TGTGCCAGCAGTTTACAGCGAACAGCCAAAAACATTCAGTACTTC
CDR3aa: CASSLQRTAKNIQYF
j_gene: TRBJ2-4
abundance: -
v_gene: TRBV27
d_gene: -

CDR3nt: TGTGCCAGCAGTGAAGGCCCTAGCGGAAACAGTCAGTACTTC
CDR3aa: CASSEGPSGNSQYF
j_gene: TRBJ2-4
abundance: -
v_gene: TRBV6-1
d_gene: TRBD2

CDR3nt: TGTGCCAGCAGCCCCCCAGGCAGGGGCAATGAGCAGTTCTTC
CDR3aa: CASSPPGRGNEQFF
j_gene: TRBJ2-1
abundance: -
v_gene: TRBV14
d_gene: -

CDR3nt: TGTGCCAGCAGCTTCCGGGAGGATGGCTACACCTTC
CDR3aa: CASSFREDGYTF
j_gene: TRBJ1-2
abundance: -
v_gene: TRBV5-4
d_gene: -

CDR3nt: TGTGCCAGCAGTCCCGGGGGGCAGCCCCAGCATTTT
CDR3aa: CASSPGGQPQHF
j_gene: TRBJ1-5
abundance: -
v_gene: TRBV28
d_gene: -

CDR3nt: TGCAGCGTTGAAGATCAGGCAGGGAATGGCTACACCTTC
CDR3aa: CSVEDQAGNGYTF
j_gene: TRBJ1-2
abundance: -
v_gene: TRBV29-1
d_gene: -

CDR3nt: TGTGCCTGGGGGAGACCCAGAGAGCAGTTCTTC
CDR3aa: CAWGRPREQFF
j_gene: TRBJ2-1
abundance: once
v_gene: TRBV30
d_gene: -

CDR3nt: TGTGCCAGCAGCCCCCGGGACAGTGTTAACACTGAAGCTTTCTTT
CDR3aa: CASSPRDSVNTEAFF
j_gene: TRBJ1-1
abundance: -
v_gene: TRBV7-8
d_gene: TRBD1

CDR3nt: TGTGCCAGTAGTATCGGCGGCTACGAGCAGTACTTC
CDR3aa: CASSIGGYEQYF
j_gene: TRBJ2-7
abundance: once
v_gene: TRBV19
d_gene: -

CDR3nt: TGTGCCAGCAGCCCGACGACAGGGTCCTACGAGCAGTACTTC
CDR3aa: CASSPTTGSYEQYF
j_gene: TRBJ2-7
abundance: -
v_gene: TRBV6-4
d_gene: TRBD1

CDR3nt: TGTGCCAGCACCAGGGGGTTGGATCAGCCCCAGCATTTT
CDR3aa: CASTRGLDQPQHF
j_gene: TRBJ1-5
abundance: -
v_gene: TRBV2
d_gene: TRBD1

CDR3nt: TGTGCCAGCAGCTTCCAAGGTAGCGGGGGTTTAGAGACCCAGTACTTC
CDR3aa: CASSFQGSGGLETQYF
j_gene: TRBJ2-5
abundance: few
v_gene: TRBV9
d_gene: TRBD2

CDR3nt: TGTGCCAGCAGCCGGACCGGGACAGGGGGCATGGGTCAGCCCCAGCATTTT
CDR3aa: CASSRTGTGGMGQPQHF
j_gene: TRBJ1-5
abundance: once
v_gene: TRBV5-5
d_gene: TRBD1

CDR3nt: TGTGCCAGCAGTTTGCCCCCGGGACAGCGGAATAATTCACCCCTCCACTTT
CDR3aa: CASSLPPGQRNNSPLHF
j_gene: TRBJ1-6
abundance: -
v_gene: TRBV28
d_gene: TRBD1

CDR3nt: TGTGCCAGCAGGATAGATTCGCGGGGTTCCTACGAGCAGTACTTC
CDR3aa: CASRIDSRGSYEQYF
j_gene: TRBJ2-7
abundance: -
v_gene: TRBV6-5
d_gene: -

CDR3nt: TGTGCCAGAAGCTTATCGCGGGAGTACCCTGCTTACGAGCAGTACTTC
CDR3aa: CARSLSREYPAYEQYF
j_gene: TRBJ2-7
abundance: few
v_gene: TRBV5-3
d_gene: TRBD2

CDR3nt: TGTGCCAGCAGTCGCGGGAGGCTGAGGGAGCAGTACTTC
CDR3aa: CASSRGRLREQYF
j_gene: TRBJ2-7
abundance: -
v_gene: TRBV27
d_gene: TRBD2

CDR3nt: TGCGCCAGCAGCTTGTCTAGTGAGCAGTTCTTC
CDR3aa: CASSLSSEQFF
j_gene: TRBJ2-1
abundance: -
v_gene: TRBV5-1
d_gene: -

CDR3nt: TGTGCCAGCACTCCCTCAGGGGGCGCTGGAGGAGCCCAGTACTTC
CDR3aa: CASTPSGGAGGAQYF
j_gene: TRBJ2-5
abundance: -
v_gene: TRBV7-6
d_gene: TRBD1

CDR3nt: TGTGCCAGCAGTGAAGCGGGGGGGGCACGGTTCTTC
CDR3aa: CASSEAGGARFF
j_gene: TRBJ2-1
abundance: -
v_gene: TRBV2
d_gene: -

CDR3nt: TGTGCCACCAGCAACCGGGACAGGGGAACTGGGGCCAACGTCCTGACTTTC
CDR3aa: CATSNRDRGTGANVLTF
j_gene: TRBJ2-6
abundance: -
v_gene: TRBV15
d_gene: TRBD1

CDR3nt: TGTGCCAGCAGAGCTCCGGGACAGGGCGGCACCGGGGAGCTGTTTTTT
CDR3aa: CASRAPGQGGTGELFF
j_gene: TRBJ2-2
abundance: -
v_gene: TRBV2
d_gene: TRBD1

CDR3nt: TGTGCCAGCAGCTTAGGACAGGGGGCAGAAGGAGCTTTCTTT
CDR3aa: CASSLGQGAEGAFF
j_gene: TRBJ1-1
abundance: -
v_gene: TRBV11-2
d_gene: TRBD1

CDR3nt: TGTGCCAGTAGTTTCCTCCCGTATCAGCCCCAGCATTTT
CDR3aa: CASSFLPYQPQHF
j_gene: TRBJ1-5
abundance: -
v_gene: TRBV19
d_gene: -

CDR3nt: TGCAGCGCACACGGGGACAGGGACAATGAGCAGTTCTTC
CDR3aa: CSAHGDRDNEQFF
j_gene: TRBJ2-1
abundance: few
v_gene: TRBV29-1
d_gene: TRBD1

CDR3nt: TGCGCCAGCAGCTTGGCGGGGAGGGACAATCAGCCCCAGCATTTT
CDR3aa: CASSLAGRDNQPQHF
j_gene: TRBJ1-5
abundance: -
v_gene: TRBV5-1
d_gene: -

CDR3nt: TGTGCCAGCTCACCCCCGAGACAGGGCTGGGACACTGAAGCTTTCTTT
CDR3aa: CASSPPRQGWDTEAFF
j_gene: TRBJ1-1
abundance: few
v_gene: TRBV18
d_gene: TRBD1

CDR3nt: TGTGCCAGCAGATCAGAGGGACTAGCGGGTTCCGAGCAGTACTTC
CDR3aa: CASRSEGLAGSEQYF
j_gene: TRBJ2-7
abundance: -
v_gene: TRBV2
d_gene: TRBD2

CDR3nt: TGTGCCAGCAGTTACAACCCTACCTCGTCCTACGAGCAGTACTTC
CDR3aa: CASSYNPTSSYEQYF
j_gene: TRBJ2-7
abundance: -
v_gene: TRBV6-5
d_gene: -

CDR3nt: TGTGCCAGCACGCCCTTTAGGGACAGGGGAGGGACCGGGGAGCTGTTTTTT
CDR3aa: CASTPFRDRGGTGELFF
j_gene: TRBJ2-2
abundance: -
v_gene: TRBV5-4
d_gene: TRBD1

CDR3nt: TGTGCCAGCAGTTACCCCGCGGGGCCCGAAGAGGGCTACACCTTC
CDR3aa: CASSYPAGPEEGYTF
j_gene: TRBJ1-2
abundance: few
v_gene: TRBV6-6
d_gene: -

CDR3nt: TGTGCCAGCAGCCCTGGCGGGCAGGGAGGAGAGCAGTACTTC
CDR3aa: CASSPGGQGGEQYF
j_gene: TRBJ2-5
abundance: -
v_gene: TRBV9
d_gene: -

CDR3nt: TGTGCCAGCAGTTCCAGGGGGGATCCTCAAGAGACCCAGTACTTC
CDR3aa: CASSSRGDPQETQYF
j_gene: TRBJ2-5
abundance: -
v_gene: TRBV2
d_gene: -

CDR3nt: TGTGCCAGCAGCGTTTCTGGGACAGGGGTCACTTGGGACGAGCAGTACTTC
CDR3aa: CASSVSGTGVTWDEQYF
j_gene: TRBJ2-7
abundance: once
v_gene: TRBV9
d_gene: TRBD1

CDR3nt: TGTGCCAGCAGCGGGAGAGGGGACGAGCAGTACTTC
CDR3aa: CASSGRGDEQYF
j_gene: TRBJ2-7
abundance: -
v_gene: TRBV6-5
d_gene: -

CDR3nt: TGTGCCAGCAGCCACGGGTGGCTAGCGGGAGCTTCGGCGCAGTATTTT
CDR3aa: CASSHGWLAGASAQYF
j_gene: TRBJ2-3
abundance: -
v_gene: TRBV7-6
d_gene: TRBD2

CDR3nt: TGTGCCAGCAGATCGGGACAGGGCATCGCTGGCTACACCTTC
CDR3aa: CASRSGQGIAGYTF
j_gene: TRBJ1-2
abundance: once
v_gene: TRBV7-2
d_gene: TRBD1

CDR3nt: TGTGCCAGCAGCACGTGGACAGGTGCCTACGAGCAGTACTTC
CDR3aa: CASSTWTGAYEQYF
j_gene: TRBJ2-7
abundance: once
v_gene: TRBV5-4
d_gene: TRBD1

CDR3nt: TGTGCCAGCAGCTTGGAAGGGGGACGTGGGGAGACCCAGTACTTC
CDR3aa: CASSLEGGRGETQYF
j_gene: TRBJ2-5
abundance: few
v_gene: TRBV5-3
d_gene: -

CDR3nt: TGTGCCAGCACTCAGTGGAATCAGCCCCAGCATTTT
CDR3aa: CASTQWNQPQHF
j_gene: TRBJ1-5
abundance: -
v_gene: TRBV6-1
d_gene: -

CDR3nt: TGCGCCAGCAGCTGGCGGGAGCCCTATTACGAGCAGTACTTC
CDR3aa: CASSWREPYYEQYF
j_gene: TRBJ2-7
abundance: -
v_gene: TRBV5-1
d_gene: TRBD2